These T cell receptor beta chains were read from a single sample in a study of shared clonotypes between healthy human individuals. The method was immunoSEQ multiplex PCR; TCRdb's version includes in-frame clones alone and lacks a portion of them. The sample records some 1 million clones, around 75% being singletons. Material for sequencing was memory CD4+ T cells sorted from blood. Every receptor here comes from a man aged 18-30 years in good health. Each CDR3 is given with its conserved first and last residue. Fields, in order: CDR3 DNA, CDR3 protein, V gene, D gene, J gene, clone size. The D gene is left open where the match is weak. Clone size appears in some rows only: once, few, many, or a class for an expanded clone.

CDR3 DNA: TGTGCCTGGAGAAAGGGGGCTAAATCACCCCTCCACTTT; CDR3 protein: CAWRKGAKSPLHF; V gene: TRBV30; D gene: TRBD1; J gene: TRBJ1-6; clone size: few
CDR3 DNA: TGCGCCAGCAGCTTGGAAGGGGGCGGGAAGGAGACCCAGTACTTC; CDR3 protein: CASSLEGGGKETQYF; V gene: TRBV5-1; D gene: -; J gene: TRBJ2-5; clone size: once
CDR3 DNA: TGTGCCAGCAGTGTGTGGGCGGGAGAGGCCTACAATGAGCAGTTCTTC; CDR3 protein: CASSVWAGEAYNEQFF; V gene: TRBV6-1; D gene: TRBD2; J gene: TRBJ2-1; clone size: -
CDR3 DNA: TGTGCCAGCTCACCAAACGGGGTCTCCTACAATGAGCAGTTCTTC; CDR3 protein: CASSPNGVSYNEQFF; V gene: TRBV18; D gene: -; J gene: TRBJ2-1; clone size: -
CDR3 DNA: TGTGCCAGCAGCTCTACCACAGGGGTCAGGCCTGAAGCTTTCTTT; CDR3 protein: CASSSTTGVRPEAFF; V gene: TRBV7-8; D gene: TRBD1; J gene: TRBJ1-1; clone size: -
CDR3 DNA: TGTGCCAGCAGCCGAACTAGGGGGGAAGACATTCAGTACTTC; CDR3 protein: CASSRTRGEDIQYF; V gene: TRBV11-2; D gene: -; J gene: TRBJ2-4; clone size: -
CDR3 DNA: TGTGCCAGCAGCCGACAGGCGAGGGAGGAGACCCAGTACTTC; CDR3 protein: CASSRQAREETQYF; V gene: TRBV11-1; D gene: -; J gene: TRBJ2-5; clone size: -
CDR3 DNA: TGCGCCAGCAGTGAGTGGGGCGGGTCCTACGAGCAGTACTTC; CDR3 protein: CASSEWGGSYEQYF; V gene: TRBV10-2; D gene: -; J gene: TRBJ2-7; clone size: -
CDR3 DNA: TGTGCCAGCAGCCCGGGGGGGGCAGGGGCGGAAAAACTGTTTTTT; CDR3 protein: CASSPGGAGAEKLFF; V gene: TRBV5-4; D gene: -; J gene: TRBJ1-4; clone size: -
CDR3 DNA: TGTGCCAGCTCACGTGGGACGGATAAAGATACGCAGTATTTT; CDR3 protein: CASSRGTDKDTQYF; V gene: TRBV18; D gene: -; J gene: TRBJ2-3; clone size: -
CDR3 DNA: TGTGCCAGCAGTTACGGAGCGGGAGGGTATCAGAATGAGCAGTTCTTC; CDR3 protein: CASSYGAGGYQNEQFF; V gene: TRBV6-6; D gene: TRBD2; J gene: TRBJ2-1; clone size: -
CDR3 DNA: TGTGCCAGCAGAGCAGGGGATACTGAAGCTTTCTTT; CDR3 protein: CASRAGDTEAFF; V gene: TRBV6-5; D gene: -; J gene: TRBJ1-1; clone size: -
CDR3 DNA: TGCGCCAGCAGTGAGAGTGGGAACTATGGCTACACCTTC; CDR3 protein: CASSESGNYGYTF; V gene: TRBV10-1; D gene: -; J gene: TRBJ1-2; clone size: few
CDR3 DNA: TGTGCCAGCAGCCGGCCGCAAGAGACAGGGAAAGAGACCCAGTACTTC; CDR3 protein: CASSRPQETGKETQYF; V gene: TRBV9; D gene: TRBD1; J gene: TRBJ2-5; clone size: -
CDR3 DNA: TGCGCCAGCAGCGGGGACAGGTTGGGGAATGAGCAGTTCTTC; CDR3 protein: CASSGDRLGNEQFF; V gene: TRBV5-1; D gene: TRBD1; J gene: TRBJ2-1; clone size: -
CDR3 DNA: TGCGCCAGCGCTCCAAGTCCTGGACTAGCCGCCCAAGAGACCCAGTACTTC; CDR3 protein: CASAPSPGLAAQETQYF; V gene: TRBV5-1; D gene: TRBD2; J gene: TRBJ2-5; clone size: -
CDR3 DNA: TGCGCCAGCAGCTTGGGACAGGCCAAAAACATTCAGTACTTC; CDR3 protein: CASSLGQAKNIQYF; V gene: TRBV5-1; D gene: -; J gene: TRBJ2-4; clone size: few
CDR3 DNA: TGTGCCAGCAGCTTTGAGACCCAGTACTTC; CDR3 protein: CASSFETQYF; V gene: TRBV7-9; D gene: -; J gene: TRBJ2-5; clone size: -
CDR3 DNA: TGTGCCAGCATGGTCAGGGCAACAGATACGCAGTATTTT; CDR3 protein: CASMVRATDTQYF; V gene: TRBV28; D gene: -; J gene: TRBJ2-3; clone size: -
CDR3 DNA: TGCGCCAGCAGTGTCGGTACAGCCCTTCCCGCTGGCTACACCTTC; CDR3 protein: CASSVGTALPAGYTF; V gene: TRBV10-2; D gene: -; J gene: TRBJ1-2; clone size: -
CDR3 DNA: TGTGCCAGCAGCTTCCGGGACTACCTCACCGGGGAGCTGTTTTTT; CDR3 protein: CASSFRDYLTGELFF; V gene: TRBV11-2; D gene: TRBD2; J gene: TRBJ2-2; clone size: few
CDR3 DNA: TGCGCCAGCAGTGAGACAGGGGTCCCTGGCACTGAAGCTTTCTTT; CDR3 protein: CASSETGVPGTEAFF; V gene: TRBV10-1; D gene: TRBD1; J gene: TRBJ1-1; clone size: -
CDR3 DNA: TGTGCCAGCGGAAGGGGGCAGACCCCCTACAATGAGCAGTTCTTC; CDR3 protein: CASGRGQTPYNEQFF; V gene: TRBV7-9; D gene: TRBD1; J gene: TRBJ2-1; clone size: few
CDR3 DNA: TGTGCCAGCATGGGCGGAGGGGATTTCCAAGAGACCCAGTACTTC; CDR3 protein: CASMGGGDFQETQYF; V gene: TRBV2; D gene: -; J gene: TRBJ2-5; clone size: -
CDR3 DNA: TGTGCCATCAGTGAACCGGACAGGACCGGGGCTAACTATGGCTACACCTTC; CDR3 protein: CAISEPDRTGANYGYTF; V gene: TRBV10-3; D gene: TRBD1; J gene: TRBJ1-2; clone size: few
CDR3 DNA: TGTGCCAGCAGCCCCCAGACTAGCGGGGGATTTACCAGCACAGATACGCAGTATTTT; CDR3 protein: CASSPQTSGGFTSTDTQYF; V gene: TRBV7-2; D gene: TRBD2; J gene: TRBJ2-3; clone size: -
CDR3 DNA: TGTGCCTGGAGTGGCCTAGCCAAAAACATTCAGTACTTC; CDR3 protein: CAWSGLAKNIQYF; V gene: TRBV30; D gene: -; J gene: TRBJ2-4; clone size: once
CDR3 DNA: TGTGCCAGCAGCATAAATCCCTACGAGCAGTACTTC; CDR3 protein: CASSINPYEQYF; V gene: TRBV11-2; D gene: -; J gene: TRBJ2-7; clone size: -
CDR3 DNA: TGTGCCAGCCTTGCACCCGGACAGGCGGGCGGAAAACTGTTTTTT; CDR3 protein: CASLAPGQAGGKLFF; V gene: TRBV28; D gene: TRBD1; J gene: TRBJ1-4; clone size: -
CDR3 DNA: TGTGCCAGTAGTGAGTCGGGCTGGGGGGGCATTCAGTACTTC; CDR3 protein: CASSESGWGGIQYF; V gene: TRBV19; D gene: TRBD2; J gene: TRBJ2-4; clone size: -
CDR3 DNA: TGCGCCAGCAGCCAAGATACCCTGTACGAGCAGTACTTC; CDR3 protein: CASSQDTLYEQYF; V gene: TRBV4-3; D gene: -; J gene: TRBJ2-7; clone size: few
CDR3 DNA: TGTGCCAGCAGTTCCGGACTAGTCACAGATACGCAGTATTTT; CDR3 protein: CASSSGLVTDTQYF; V gene: TRBV6-6; D gene: TRBD2; J gene: TRBJ2-3; clone size: once
CDR3 DNA: TGCGCCAGCAGCCAAACAGGGGCAACTAATGAAAAACTGTTTTTT; CDR3 protein: CASSQTGATNEKLFF; V gene: TRBV5-1; D gene: TRBD1; J gene: TRBJ1-4; clone size: few
CDR3 DNA: TGTGCCAGCAGCCCGGGGACTAGCGGGGGGCAAGAGACCCAGTACTTC; CDR3 protein: CASSPGTSGGQETQYF; V gene: TRBV9; D gene: TRBD2; J gene: TRBJ2-5; clone size: -
CDR3 DNA: TGTGCCAGCAGCTTCGAGGCGGGGGGCTCCTACGAGCAGTACTTC; CDR3 protein: CASSFEAGGSYEQYF; V gene: TRBV7-9; D gene: TRBD2; J gene: TRBJ2-7; clone size: -
CDR3 DNA: TGCGCCAGCAGCTTGGATGGACGGGAAAACATTCAGTACTTC; CDR3 protein: CASSLDGRENIQYF; V gene: TRBV5-1; D gene: -; J gene: TRBJ2-4; clone size: -
CDR3 DNA: TGTGCCAGCAGCTTGTGGATTAACCAAGAGACCCAGTACTTC; CDR3 protein: CASSLWINQETQYF; V gene: TRBV7-2; D gene: -; J gene: TRBJ2-5; clone size: once
CDR3 DNA: TGTGCCAGCAGTTACGTTGGCAGGGCTGGCTACACCTTC; CDR3 protein: CASSYVGRAGYTF; V gene: TRBV6-5; D gene: -; J gene: TRBJ1-2; clone size: -
CDR3 DNA: TGTGCCAGCAGCCCTGGACAGGGTCGCAATCAGCCCCAGCATTTT; CDR3 protein: CASSPGQGRNQPQHF; V gene: TRBV27; D gene: TRBD1; J gene: TRBJ1-5; clone size: -
CDR3 DNA: TGTGCCAGTAGTATCGGTGGGACTAGCGTCCAAGAGACCCAGTACTTC; CDR3 protein: CASSIGGTSVQETQYF; V gene: TRBV19; D gene: TRBD2; J gene: TRBJ2-5; clone size: -
CDR3 DNA: TGTGCCAGTAGTATGGTCAACCGCGGTGAGCAGTTCTTC; CDR3 protein: CASSMVNRGEQFF; V gene: TRBV19; D gene: -; J gene: TRBJ2-1; clone size: -
CDR3 DNA: TGTGCCAGCAGCTTCCTAGCGGGAGGAACCGGGGAGCTGTTTTTT; CDR3 protein: CASSFLAGGTGELFF; V gene: TRBV11-3; D gene: TRBD2; J gene: TRBJ2-2; clone size: -
CDR3 DNA: TGTGCCAGCAGCACACAGCGCAATCAGCCCCAGCATTTT; CDR3 protein: CASSTQRNQPQHF; V gene: TRBV7-8; D gene: -; J gene: TRBJ1-5; clone size: -
CDR3 DNA: TGTGCCAGCAGCTCCTTAGGCGGGGGCGTGGGTGATACGCAGTATTTT; CDR3 protein: CASSSLGGGVGDTQYF; V gene: TRBV5-6; D gene: -; J gene: TRBJ2-3; clone size: -
CDR3 DNA: TGTGCCAGCAGTGAAAGGAATGAGCAGTTCTTC; CDR3 protein: CASSERNEQFF; V gene: TRBV2; D gene: -; J gene: TRBJ2-1; clone size: -
CDR3 DNA: TGTGCCAGCATCCCAGATAGGACTGAAGCTTTCTTT; CDR3 protein: CASIPDRTEAFF; V gene: TRBV2; D gene: -; J gene: TRBJ1-1; clone size: -
CDR3 DNA: TGTGCCAGCAGCTTAAACCGGGACCTAGATACGCAGTATTTT; CDR3 protein: CASSLNRDLDTQYF; V gene: TRBV11-2; D gene: -; J gene: TRBJ2-3; clone size: -
CDR3 DNA: TGTGCCAGCAGCCAATCCCTTAGCGGGGGGCCAGAAAACATTCAGTACTTC; CDR3 protein: CASSQSLSGGPENIQYF; V gene: TRBV4-2; D gene: TRBD2; J gene: TRBJ2-4; clone size: -
CDR3 DNA: TGTGCCACCAGCGCCAACGCTAGGGATACGCAGTATTTT; CDR3 protein: CATSANARDTQYF; V gene: TRBV15; D gene: -; J gene: TRBJ2-3; clone size: -
CDR3 DNA: TGTGCCAGCAGTTACTTCCCTTACAGAGAAGCTTTCTTT; CDR3 protein: CASSYFPYREAFF; V gene: TRBV6-6; D gene: -; J gene: TRBJ1-1; clone size: -
CDR3 DNA: TGCGCCAGCTCCGGACAGGGGGAGACCCAGTACTTC; CDR3 protein: CASSGQGETQYF; V gene: TRBV4-3; D gene: TRBD1; J gene: TRBJ2-5; clone size: few
CDR3 DNA: TGTGCCAGCAGCTTAGGGGCTAGTACACCTGAGCAGTTCTTC; CDR3 protein: CASSLGASTPEQFF; V gene: TRBV7-9; D gene: -; J gene: TRBJ2-1; clone size: few
CDR3 DNA: TGCGCCAGCAGCTTATCGGGGAGGGCATCGGATGAGCAGTTCTTC; CDR3 protein: CASSLSGRASDEQFF; V gene: TRBV5-1; D gene: TRBD2; J gene: TRBJ2-1; clone size: -
CDR3 DNA: TGTGCCAGCAGCCAATGGGGACTAGCGGGTGCGGAGACCCAGTACTTC; CDR3 protein: CASSQWGLAGAETQYF; V gene: TRBV5-6; D gene: TRBD2; J gene: TRBJ2-5; clone size: once
CDR3 DNA: TGTGCCAGCAGTTTATCATGGGGATATGGAAACACCATATATTTT; CDR3 protein: CASSLSWGYGNTIYF; V gene: TRBV27; D gene: -; J gene: TRBJ1-3; clone size: -
CDR3 DNA: TGCGCCAGCAGCTTGGATGGGGGAGTGGTCTATGGCTACACCTTC; CDR3 protein: CASSLDGGVVYGYTF; V gene: TRBV5-1; D gene: -; J gene: TRBJ1-2; clone size: -
CDR3 DNA: TGTGCCTGGAGCGGAAAGGGAGATGAGCAGTTCTTC; CDR3 protein: CAWSGKGDEQFF; V gene: TRBV30; D gene: -; J gene: TRBJ2-1; clone size: -
CDR3 DNA: TGTGCCATCATGGGAGGACAACACTCTGGAAACACCATATATTTT; CDR3 protein: CAIMGGQHSGNTIYF; V gene: TRBV10-3; D gene: -; J gene: TRBJ1-3; clone size: -
CDR3 DNA: TGCGCCAGCAGTGAGGGGGGGCAAGGCACTGAAGCTTTCTTT; CDR3 protein: CASSEGGQGTEAFF; V gene: TRBV10-1; D gene: -; J gene: TRBJ1-1; clone size: -
CDR3 DNA: TGTGCCAGTAGTATACCAGGGAATCAGCCCCAGCATTTT; CDR3 protein: CASSIPGNQPQHF; V gene: TRBV19; D gene: -; J gene: TRBJ1-5; clone size: -